One sample yielded the 16 T cell receptor beta chains listed below, sequenced in a study of control samples from healthy donors and cancer patients. Method: immunoSEQ multiplex PCR; TCRdb's copy keeps in-frame clones and lacks some. The data contain more than 140,000 clones, about 90% of them singletons. Sequencing was carried out using blood. The receptors were gathered from a young man in good health.

The chain uses TRBV19 and TRBJ2-7, with D possibly TRBD2 on 7 matching bases. V dropped 6 bases and J dropped 2 bases, with 20 bases sitting between them. CDR3 length: 16 amino acids. Germline CDR1 and CDR2: LNHDA and SQIVND (reference sequence). Here the CDR3 reads CASSGGPEFQTYEQYF. CDR3 DNA: TGTGCCAGTAGCGGGGGGCCAGAGTTTCAAACCTACGAGCAGTACTTC.

This clone was recorded once. This rearrangement joins TRBV2 to TRBJ1-2; 7 bases agree with TRBD1. CDR1 and CDR2 (germline): SNHLY, FYNNEI. V shed 6 bases, J shed 8 bases, and the junction held 9 bases outside the gene matches. The CDR3 is made up of 13 amino acids. The CDR3 DNA sequence: TGTGCCAGCAGCGCTCAGGGGGTAGAGGGCTACACCTTC. It encodes CASSAQGVEGYTF.

The V and J genes are TRBV6-6 and TRBJ2-7; no reliable D call. CDR1 MNHNY and CDR2 SVGAGI come from the germline V gene (reference sequence). V was cut by 5 bases and J by 0 bases, with 14 bases left in between. CDR3 length: 15 residues. The CDR3 coding sequence is TGTGCCAGCAGTCAGGACGTTCTTAGCTCCTACGAGCAGTACTTC. Protein: CASSQDVLSSYEQYF.

This chain joins TRBV4-2 and TRBJ2-2; D uncertain. Trimming removed 3 bases at V and 1 base at J, with 6 bases between. Germline lookup yields CDR1 LGHNA and CDR2 YNFKEQ. The CDR3 sequence is 14 residues long. Here the CDR3 DNA reads TGTGCCAGCAGCCACCCCGGGAACACCGGGGAGCTGTTTTTT. Protein sequence: CASSHPGNTGELFF.

The rearrangement links TRBV5-4 to TRBJ1-1, with 9 positions matching TRBD1. V was clipped by 4 bases and J by 5 bases; unmatched bases: 3. Germline lookup yields CDR1 SGHNT and CDR2 YYREEE (reference sequence). The CDR3 is 13 amino acids. Written as DNA, the CDR3 is TGTGCCAGCAGCGGCGACAGGGGGACTGAAGCTTTCTTT. It yields the protein CASSGDRGTEAFF.

The chain couples TRBV19 to TRBJ2-5; TRBD1 might be the D (7 bases). From germline, CDR1 is LNHDA and CDR2 SQIVND (reference sequence). The CDR3 has 13 residues. V was pared by 6 bases and J by 1 base, with 9 bases between. CDR3 bases: TGTGCCAGTAGGCGGGACAGCCAAGAGACCCAGTACTTC. Its translation is CASRRDSQETQYF.

The V call is TRBV7-9, the J call TRBJ2-2, with unresolved D. Deletions cut 3 bases from V and 1 base from J, with 9 bases between. CDR3 size: 15 residues. Germline V gene lookup returns CDR1 SEHNR and CDR2 FQNEAQ (reference sequence). The CDR3 DNA reads as TGTGCCAGCAGCTTTTGGAAGGGGAACACCGGGGAGCTGTTTTTT. Translated: CASSFWKGNTGELFF.

V is TRBV4-3 and J is TRBJ2-7, with D perhaps matching TRBD1 (5 bases). This CDR3 has 14 amino acids. The germline gives CDR1 LGHNA, CDR2 YSLEER. Trimming stripped 1 base from V and 2 bases from J, with 9 bases between. The CDR3 here is CASSQADTTYEQYF. CDR3 DNA: TGCGCCAGCAGCCAAGCGGACACTACCTACGAGCAGTACTTC.

The V gene is TRBV21-1, the J gene TRBJ1-2; no DNA check was done on the table's D call, TRBD1. TRBV21-1 is reported as a pseudogene. The CDR3 loop spans 13 amino acids. This chain's CDR3 is CASSEQGHYGYTF. The DNA of the CDR3 is TGTGCCAGCAGCGAACAGGGTCACTATGGCTACACCTTC.

The V gene is TRBV19, the J gene TRBJ1-2, with D possibly matching TRBD1 (5 bases). The V gene lost 9 bases and the J gene lost 3 bases, with 17 bases spanning the gap. This CDR3 region has 14 residues. Germline V gene data show CDR1 as LNHDA and CDR2 as SQIVND (reference sequence). The CDR3 sequence: CASTQSTADYGYTF. The DNA of the CDR3 is TGTGCCAGCACCCAATCGACAGCCGACTATGGCTACACCTTC.

J is TRBJ2-5 and V is TRBV4-2, with D tentatively TRBD2 (5 bases). Deletions cut 1 base from V and 3 bases from J, with 15 bases between. CDR1 LGHNA and CDR2 YNFKEQ come from the germline V gene. The CDR3 length is 16 residues. The DNA of the CDR3 is TGTGCCAGCAGCCAAGGAGGAGGAGAGGGTGAAGAGACCCAGTACTTC. The encoded protein is CASSQGGGEGEETQYF.

The CDR3 sequence is CASSLDWVNEQFF. CDR3 DNA sequence: TGTGCCAGCAGCTTAGATTGGGTGAATGAGCAGTTCTTC. The chain carries TRBV7-2 and TRBJ2-1; D remains ambiguous. The CDR3 consists of 13 residues. With 1 base removed from V and 7 bases from J, the gap between germline ends came to 8 bases. Germline values: CDR1 SGHTA, CDR2 FQGNSA.

The chain carries TRBV3-1 (or the pseudogene TRBV3-2) and TRBJ1-1, with D possibly being TRBD1 (5 bases). Trimming took off 0 bases at V and 2 bases at J, with 16 bases between the two ends. The CDR3 contains 17 residues. The germline gives CDR1 LGHDT, CDR2 YNNKEL (reference sequence). The CDR3 is CASSQDVWAGLNTEAFF. Here the CDR3 DNA reads TGTGCCAGCAGCCAAGATGTTTGGGCAGGGTTAAACACTGAAGCTTTCTTT.

The gene calls are TRBV24-1 and TRBJ2-7, with D possibly TRBD1 on 5 matching bases. Deletions cut 4 bases from V and 6 bases from J, with 12 bases between. This CDR3 comprises 13 residues. Germline assignment: CDR1 KGHDR and CDR2 SFDVKD. The CDR3 sequence: CATSDDGAVEQYF. For the CDR3, the DNA is TGTGCCACCAGTGACGATGGGGCCGTCGAGCAGTACTTC.

The chain employs TRBV28 and TRBJ2-3, with TRBD2 matching 12 bases. The V gene's germline CDR1 is MDHEN and CDR2 SYDVKM. V trimming: 5 bases; J trimming: 8 bases; junction bases outside the gene matches: 5. The CDR3 runs to 14 residues. The CDR3 here is CASSKLAGGATQYF. The CDR3 DNA reads as TGTGCCAGCAGTAAACTAGCGGGGGGTGCTACGCAGTATTTT.

The V gene is TRBV7-2, the J gene TRBJ1-1, with D maybe TRBD1 (5 bases). Germline lookup yields CDR1 SGHTA and CDR2 FQGNSA. The CDR3 is made up of 13 amino acids. Trimming left V 5 bases short and J 5 bases short, with 12 bases between. The CDR3 DNA follows: TGTGCCAGCAGCACGACGGGGGGGACTGAAGCTTTCTTT. This sequence encodes CASSTTGGTEAFF.